Below, 27 T cell receptor beta chains from the same sample are listed, as sequenced in a study of CD8 T cells in Susac syndrome. Reverse transcription of about 0.45 to 1 ug RNA was carried out with random hexamers. TCRdb itself ran the immunoSEQ multiplex PCR reads through MiXCR, one entry per CDR3 protein. The sample records about 150,000 distinct CDR3 sequences, 90% to 95% being singletons. Input material: CD8+ T cells from PBMCs. These receptors were taken from a human donor with multiple sclerosis.

Only one count was recorded for this clonotype. V is TRBV20-1 and J is TRBJ1-1; weak D call: TRBD1 (6 bases). Germline loops: CDR1 DFQATT, CDR2 SNEGSKA (reference sequence). Trimming took off 7 bases at V and 2 bases at J, with 14 bases between the two ends. The CDR3 is 13 amino acids. The CDR3 DNA follows: TGCAGTGTGGGGGGCCTGATTAACACTGAAGCTTTCTTT. Translating it yields CSVGGLINTEAFF.

This clonotype was recorded once. The V and J genes are TRBV12-3 or TRBV12-4 and TRBJ2-2; possibly TRBD2 for D (5 bases). The V gene lost 9 bases and the J gene lost 2 bases, with 19 bases spanning the gap. The CDR3 sequence is 16 residues long. The CDR3 DNA reads as TGTGCCAGTCCTTACGTGGCCAGCGGCAACACCGGGGAGCTGTTTTTT. Translated, it gives CASPYVASGNTGELFF.

V gene TRBV11-2 combines with J gene TRBJ2-1; D possibly corresponds to TRBD1 (6 bases). The germline CDR1 and CDR2 sequences are SGHAT and FQNNGV. V was pared by 5 bases and J by 1 base, with 9 bases between. The CDR3 length is 14 residues. The DNA of the CDR3 is TGTGCCAGCAGCACAGGGCCATCCTACAATGAGCAGTTCTTC. This codes for CASSTGPSYNEQFF.

This rearrangement joins TRBV3-1 to TRBJ2-2; D remains unclear. Germline-derived CDR1 and CDR2 are LGHDT and YNNKEL (reference sequence). V lost 1 base and J 5 bases, leaving 5 bases between the germline ends. The CDR3 runs to 13 residues. The CDR3 nucleotides are TGTGCCAGCAGCCAAGGGCTAACCGGGGAGCTGTTTTTT. Translated, it gives CASSQGLTGELFF.

V gene TRBV10-3 combines with J gene TRBJ2-3, with D unresolved. Trimming shortened V by 1 base and J by 5 bases, and 4 bases separated the two germline ends. Germline CDR1 ENHRY, CDR2 SYGVKD. The CDR3 totals 12 residues. CDR3 coding DNA: TGTGCCATCAGTGAGTGGGAAGATACGCAGTATTTT. It codes for CAISEWEDTQYF.

The rearrangement links TRBV5-1 to TRBJ2-3, with 13 bases matching TRBD2. The V and J ends lost 4 bases and 2 bases, in that order; junction bases with no gene match: 4. The CDR3 has 16 amino acids. CDR1 is SGHRS and CDR2 is YFSETQ in the germline V gene. The CDR3 protein is CASSHGLAGATDTQYF. The CDR3 DNA follows: TGCGCCAGCAGCCACGGACTAGCGGGAGCCACAGATACGCAGTATTTT. The full variable domain, in which reference TRBV5-1 and TRBJ2-3 provide the parts outside the CDR3, is KAGVTQTPRYLIKTRGQQVTLSCSPISGHRSVSWYQQTPGQGLQFLFEYFSETQRNKGNFPGRFSGRQFSNSRSEMNVSTLELGDSALYLCASSHGLAGATDTQYFGPGTRLTVL.

V is TRBV20-1 and J is TRBJ2-2; no clear D gene. The CDR3 extends over 15 amino acids. Germline V gene sequence: CDR1 DFQATT, CDR2 SNEGSKA (reference sequence). Trimming shortened V by 2 bases and J by 3 bases, and 13 bases separated the two germline ends. CDR3 nucleotide sequence: TGCAGTGCTAGATTAGGCCCTTGGGACACCGGGGAGCTGTTTTTT. Protein product: CSARLGPWDTGELFF.

The V call is TRBV7-9, the J call TRBJ1-2, with 8 bases matching TRBD1. The V segment lost 5 bases and the J segment 4 bases; nucleotides outside the gene matches: 6. The CDR3 spans 14 residues. CDR1 is SEHNR and CDR2 is FQNEAQ in the germline V gene (reference sequence). CDR3 sequence: CASSAAGQVYGYTF. Written as DNA, the CDR3 is TGTGCCAGCAGCGCAGCGGGACAGGTCTATGGCTACACCTTC. Together with reference TRBV7-9 and TRBJ1-2, the CDR3 gives the full variable domain: DTGVSQNPRHKITKRGQNVTFRCDPISEHNRLYWYRQTLGQGPEFLTYFQNEAQLEKSRLLSDRFSAERPKGSFSTLEIQRTEQGDSAMYLCASSAAGQVYGYTFGSGTRLTVV.

The rearrangement links TRBV15 to TRBJ2-3; 8 bases map to TRBD2. V shed 2 bases, J shed 0 bases, and the junction held 4 bases outside the gene matches. The CDR3 spans 16 residues. Germline values: CDR1 LNHNV, CDR2 YYDKDF (reference sequence). CDR3 sequence: CATSRFGGGSTDTQYF. CDR3 DNA: TGTGCCACCAGCAGATTCGGGGGGGGTAGCACAGATACGCAGTATTTT.

The V and J genes are TRBV11-3 and TRBJ2-1, with 12 bases aligning to TRBD2. The V and J ends lost 4 bases and 7 bases, in that order; junction bases with no gene match: 5. Germline CDR1 reads SGHNT; CDR2 reads YENEEA. This CDR3 is 15 amino acids long. The CDR3 sequence is CASSSRLAGVNEQFF. The CDR3 coding sequence is TGTGCCAGCAGCTCCCGACTAGCGGGGGTAAATGAGCAGTTCTTC.

The chain is built from TRBV28 and TRBJ2-4; TRBD2 agrees at 9 bases. Looked up from germline, CDR1 is MDHEN and CDR2 is SYDVKM. The V segment lost 9 bases and the J segment 0 bases; nucleotides outside the gene matches: 15. The CDR3 runs to 18 residues. DNA of the CDR3: TGTGCCAGGCGGCCTAGTAGCGGGGGCGGATTAGCCAAAAACATTCAGTACTTC. Its protein product is CARRPSSGGGLAKNIQYF.

The chain uses TRBV15 and TRBJ2-3; 11 bases are shared with TRBD1. This CDR3 is 16 amino acids long. Germline V gene data show CDR1 as LNHNV and CDR2 as YYDKDF (reference sequence). Losses at the gene ends were 4 bases for V and 4 bases for J; bases not matched to a gene: 7. CDR3 in DNA: TGTGCCACCAGCAATGGACAGGGGGCTTCGGCAGATACGCAGTATTTT. This encodes CATSNGQGASADTQYF.

V gene TRBV15 combines with J gene TRBJ2-7; the D is unclear. The CDR3 extends over 14 amino acids. Trimming took 6 bases from V and 1 from J, leaving 13 bases between them. Germline CDR1 and CDR2: LNHNV and YYDKDF (reference sequence). Here the CDR3 reads CATRAWQESYEQYF. For the CDR3, the DNA is TGTGCCACCAGAGCCTGGCAGGAGTCCTACGAGCAGTACTTC.

The gene calls are TRBV12-3 or TRBV12-4 and TRBJ2-1; 8 bases align to TRBD2. This CDR3 is built from 15 residues. V was pared by 3 bases and J by 5 bases, with 6 bases of the junction left unmatched. CDR3 region: CASSFRGGANNEQFF. The CDR3 bases are TGTGCCAGCAGTTTCCGGGGGGGGGCTAACAATGAGCAGTTCTTC.

The chain couples TRBV13 to TRBJ2-7, with 10 bases fitting TRBD1. V lost 0 bases, J lost 2 bases, and 1 base stayed unmatched. The CDR3 covers 15 residues. Germline-derived CDR1 and CDR2 are PRHDT and FYEKMQ (reference sequence). The CDR3 here is CASSLGGQGTYEQYF. CDR3 DNA sequence: TGTGCCAGCAGCTTAGGGGGACAGGGGACCTACGAGCAGTACTTC.

The DNA for the CDR3 is TGCAGTGCTAGACGCCGGGACAGGGGAAGCAATCAGCCCCAGCATTTT. It yields the protein CSARRRDRGSNQPQHF. V gene TRBV20-1 combines with J gene TRBJ1-5; 10 nucleotides align to TRBD1. CDR3 length equals 16 residues. Germline V CDR1 and CDR2: DFQATT, SNEGSKA (reference sequence). After removal of 2 bases from V and 1 base from J, the junction contained 5 bases not matched to a gene.

The chain combines TRBV7-9 with TRBJ1-5; 7 bases map to TRBD1. CDR3 length: 13 residues. Germline CDR1 reads SEHNR; CDR2 reads FQNEAQ (reference sequence). V trimming: 5 bases; J trimming: 11 bases; junction bases outside the gene matches: 9. The CDR3 sequence is CASSGEQGPAQHF. In nucleotides, the CDR3 is TGTGCCAGCAGCGGGGAACAGGGGCCTGCCCAGCATTTT.

V and J are TRBV3-1 and TRBJ1-6, with D possibly being TRBD1 (5 bases). V shed 3 bases and J shed 9 bases, with 12 bases lying between them. Germline V lookup: CDR1 LGHDT, CDR2 YNNKEL (reference sequence). This CDR3 region has 14 residues. CDR3 sequence: CASSQSQGRSPLHF. As DNA, the CDR3 is TGTGCCAGCAGCCAGAGCCAGGGTCGTTCACCCCTCCACTTT.

The chain links TRBV27 to TRBJ2-2, with a weak D call TRBD2 (6 bases). Between the trimmed V and J ends, which lost 6 bases and 4 bases, there was a span of 9 bases. The CDR3 totals 13 residues. Germline CDR1 MNHEY, CDR2 SMNVEV (reference sequence). The CDR3 DNA reads TGTGCCAGCAGCAACGGGGGCACCGGGGAGCTGTTTTTT. This gives the protein CASSNGGTGELFF.

The chain combines TRBV7-2 with TRBJ2-3; D is perhaps TRBD1 or TRBD2 (5 bases each). Between the trimmed V and J ends, which lost 4 bases and 4 bases, there was a span of 12 bases. This CDR3 has 14 residues. CDR1 is SGHTA and CDR2 is FQGNSA in the germline V gene. In DNA, the CDR3 is TGTGCCAGCAGCTCGCCGGGGCCCGCAGATACGCAGTATTTT. Translating it yields CASSSPGPADTQYF.

This clonotype was observed once. The CDR3 nucleotides are TGTGCCAGCAGTGGTACCGACCGCATCTACACCTTC. The encoded protein is CASSGTDRIYTF. This chain connects TRBV7-9 to TRBJ1-2; D gene ambiguous. Trimming removed 6 bases at V and 10 bases at J, with 15 bases between. Germline V gene lookup returns CDR1 SEHNR and CDR2 FQNEAQ (reference sequence). This CDR3 is built from 12 residues.

The chain joins TRBV5-1 to TRBJ2-1, with D maybe TRBD2 (5 bases). The CDR3 contains 15 residues. CDR1 and CDR2 from the germline V gene are SGHRS and YFSETQ. V lost 3 bases, J lost 0 bases, and 10 bases lay in between. CDR3 in DNA: TGCGCCAGCAGCTCGACTACTAGCTCCTACAATGAGCAGTTCTTC. Its protein product is CASSSTTSSYNEQFF.

The V call is TRBV29-1, the J call TRBJ1-3, with a weak D call TRBD1 (5 bases). V gave up 7 bases and J gave up 0 bases, with 10 bases separating them. This CDR3 region has 13 residues. From germline, CDR1 is SQVTM and CDR2 ANQGSEA. The CDR3 DNA sequence: TGCAGCGCGGGACCGTACTCTGGAAACACCATATATTTT. Translating it yields CSAGPYSGNTIYF.

This clonotype was counted once. V is TRBV15 and J is TRBJ2-7; 7 positions match TRBD2. V trimming: 0 bases; J trimming: 7 bases; junction bases outside the gene matches: 6. Germline V gene data show CDR1 as LNHNV and CDR2 as YYDKDF (reference sequence). This CDR3 contains 14 residues. DNA of the CDR3: TGTGCCACCAGCAGAGATCGCGGAGCGGGAGAGCAGTACTTC. As protein: CATSRDRGAGEQYF. Filled out from reference TRBV15 and TRBJ2-7, the complete variable domain reads DAMVIQNPRYQVTQFGKPVTLSCSQTLNHNVMYWYQQKSSQAPKLLFHYYDKDFNNEADTPDNFQSRRPNTSFCFLDIRSPGLGDTAMYLCATSRDRGAGEQYFGPGTRLTVT.

The chain has TRBV15 and TRBJ2-5; D remains ambiguous. Looked up from germline, CDR1 is LNHNV and CDR2 is YYDKDF (reference sequence). The CDR3 extends over 12 amino acids. Trimming left V 5 bases short and J 5 bases short, with 9 bases between. CDR3 sequence (DNA): TGTGCCACCAGCCTTCTATGGGAGACCCAGTACTTC. Translating it yields CATSLLWETQYF.

The chain links TRBV30 to TRBJ2-1, with a tentative D call TRBD2 (5 bases). CDR1 is GTSNPN, CDR2 SVGIG, per germline (reference sequence). The CDR3 is 11 amino acids. The V end was cut by 7 bases, the J end by 9 bases, with 13 bases between. The CDR3 bases are TGTGCCTCCTACCACGGAGGTGAGCAGTTCTTC. It specifies CASYHGGEQFF.

The chain links TRBV9 to TRBJ2-1, with 12 bases lining up with TRBD2. V lost 2 bases to trimming and J lost 8 bases; unmatched junction nucleotides: 8. CDR3 length equals 16 residues. Per germline, CDR1 SGDLS and CDR2 YYNGEE. The CDR3 sequence is CASSVRTSGVGDEQFF. The CDR3 nucleotides are TGTGCCAGCAGCGTGAGGACTAGCGGGGTTGGGGATGAGCAGTTCTTC.